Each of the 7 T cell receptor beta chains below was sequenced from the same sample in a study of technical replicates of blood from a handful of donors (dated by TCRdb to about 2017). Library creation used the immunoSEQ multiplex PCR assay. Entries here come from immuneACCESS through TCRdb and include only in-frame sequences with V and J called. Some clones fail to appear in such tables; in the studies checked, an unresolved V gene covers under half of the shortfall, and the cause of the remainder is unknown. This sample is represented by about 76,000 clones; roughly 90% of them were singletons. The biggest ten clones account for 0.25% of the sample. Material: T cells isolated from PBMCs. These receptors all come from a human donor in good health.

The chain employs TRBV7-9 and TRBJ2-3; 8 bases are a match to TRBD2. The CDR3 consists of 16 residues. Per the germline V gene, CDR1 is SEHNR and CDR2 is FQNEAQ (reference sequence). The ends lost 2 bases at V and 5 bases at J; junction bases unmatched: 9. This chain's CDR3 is CASSLWVTSAGDTQYF. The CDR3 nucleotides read TGTGCCAGCAGCTTATGGGTGACTAGCGCTGGAGATACGCAGTATTTT.

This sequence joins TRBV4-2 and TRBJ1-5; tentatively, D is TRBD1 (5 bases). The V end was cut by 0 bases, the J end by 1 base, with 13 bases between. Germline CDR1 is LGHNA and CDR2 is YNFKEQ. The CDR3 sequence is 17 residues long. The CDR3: CASSQEGQGASNQPQHF. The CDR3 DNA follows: TGTGCCAGCAGCCAAGAAGGTCAAGGGGCCAGCAATCAGCCCCAGCATTTT.

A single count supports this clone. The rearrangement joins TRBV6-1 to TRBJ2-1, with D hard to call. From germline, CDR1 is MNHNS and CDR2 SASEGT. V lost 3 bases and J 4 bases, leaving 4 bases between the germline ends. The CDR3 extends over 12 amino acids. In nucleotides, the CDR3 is TGTGCCAGCAGTGACCGTTACAATGAGCAGTTCTTC. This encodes CASSDRYNEQFF.

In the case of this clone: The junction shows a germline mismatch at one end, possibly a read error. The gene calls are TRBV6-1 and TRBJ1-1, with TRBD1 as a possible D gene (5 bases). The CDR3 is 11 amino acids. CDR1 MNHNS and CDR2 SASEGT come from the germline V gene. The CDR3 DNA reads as TGTGCCAGCAGTGAAACTGGGGGAGGCCTCTTT. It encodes CASSETGGGLF.

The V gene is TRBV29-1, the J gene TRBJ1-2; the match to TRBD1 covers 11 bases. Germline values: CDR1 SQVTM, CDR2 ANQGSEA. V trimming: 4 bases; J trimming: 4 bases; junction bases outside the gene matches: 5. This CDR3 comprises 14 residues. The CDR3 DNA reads TGCAGCGTTGTAGGAGGGACAGGGGGCTATGGCTACACCTTC. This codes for CSVVGGTGGYGYTF.

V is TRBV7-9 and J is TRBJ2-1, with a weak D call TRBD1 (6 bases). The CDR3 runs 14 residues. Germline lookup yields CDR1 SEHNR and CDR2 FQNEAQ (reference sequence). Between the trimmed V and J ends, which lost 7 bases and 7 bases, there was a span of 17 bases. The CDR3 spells CASILGDIRNEQFF. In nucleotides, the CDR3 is TGTGCCAGCATTCTCGGGGACATACGGAATGAGCAGTTCTTC.

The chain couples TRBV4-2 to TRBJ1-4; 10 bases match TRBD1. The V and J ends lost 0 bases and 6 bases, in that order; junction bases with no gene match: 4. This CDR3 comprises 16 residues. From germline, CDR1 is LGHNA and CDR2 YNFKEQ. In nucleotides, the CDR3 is TGTGCCAGCAGCCAAGAGGGACAGGGGTTTTATGAAAAACTGTTTTTT. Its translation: CASSQEGQGFYEKLFF.